The 3 T cell receptor beta chains below all came from one sample that was sequenced in a study of response to subunit inactivated influenza vaccine. A single record per CDR3 protein comes from TCRdb applying MiXCR to the RT-PCR reads. The data show about 700,000 distinct CDR3 sequences, with 12% to 15% seen just once and around 7.6% held by the top ten. The source was PBMCs from blood, collected 14 days before vaccination. These receptors all come from a man aged 45-65 years who received an inactivated influenza vaccine.

Ten or more counts support this clonotype. This chain joins TRBV5-1 and TRBJ2-7; D is undetermined. CDR1 and CDR2 from the germline V gene are SGHRS and YFSETQ. Trimming left V 3 bases short and J 0 bases short, with 10 bases between. This CDR3 has 14 residues. Here the CDR3 DNA reads TGCGCCAGCAGCTGGACGGGCTCCTCCTACGAGCAGTACTTC. Translation gives CASSWTGSSYEQYF.

Only a few counts were recorded for this clonotype. The chain links TRBV20-1 to TRBJ2-7; D is uncertain. The CDR3 is made up of 11 amino acids. V lost 5 bases to trimming and J lost 6 bases, with 11 bases between them. Germline V gene sequence: CDR1 DFQATT, CDR2 SNEGSKA (reference sequence). CDR3 coding DNA: TGCAGTGCTGAGGCTACGGGCGAGCAGTACTTC. Translation: CSAEATGEQYF.

The table lists this clonotype with a few counts. This chain uses TRBV10-3 with TRBJ2-5, with 7 positions matching TRBD1. The CDR3 is 14 residues long. Germline trimming cut 5 bases from V and 7 bases from J; bases unmatched to any gene: 10. The germline CDR1 and CDR2 sequences are ENHRY and SYGVKD. The CDR3: CAISQGQLPGTQYF. In DNA, the CDR3 is TGTGCCATCAGTCAGGGACAGCTGCCCGGGACCCAGTACTTC.